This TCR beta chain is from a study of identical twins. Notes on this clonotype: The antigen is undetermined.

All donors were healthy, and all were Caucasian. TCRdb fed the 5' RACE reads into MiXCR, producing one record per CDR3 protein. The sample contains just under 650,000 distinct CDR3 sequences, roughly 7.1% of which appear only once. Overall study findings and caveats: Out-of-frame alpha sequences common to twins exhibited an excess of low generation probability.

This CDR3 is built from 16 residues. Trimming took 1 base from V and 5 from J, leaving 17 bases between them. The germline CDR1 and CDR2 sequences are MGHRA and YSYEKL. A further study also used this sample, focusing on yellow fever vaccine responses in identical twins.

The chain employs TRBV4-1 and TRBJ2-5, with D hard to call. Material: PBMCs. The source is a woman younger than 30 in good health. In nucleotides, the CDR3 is TGCGCCAGCAGCCAAGTTTCAGGCCTAGGCAGGGAGACCCAGTACTTC. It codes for CASSQVSGLGRETQYF.